Following are 15 T cell receptor beta chains from one sample sequenced in a study of cytomegalovirus exposure and HLA in healthy donors. This table comes from immunoSEQ multiplex PCR, and its TCRdb copy is limited to in-frame clones, with some not included. Of under 200,000 clones in the sample, about 90% were seen once. The sample taken for sequencing was PBMCs. These receptors were collected from a woman in her 30s in good health and CMV-seronegative.

The gene calls are TRBV5-4 and TRBJ2-3; D might be TRBD2 (6 bases). Germline V gene sequence: CDR1 SGHNT, CDR2 YYREEE (reference sequence). This CDR3 has 14 amino acids. V shed 0 bases and J shed 4 bases, with 9 bases lying between them. The CDR3 DNA follows: TGTGCCAGCAGCTTGGCAGGAGGGGCAGATACGCAGTATTTT. Its translation is CASSLAGGADTQYF. The full variable domain, with the rest looked up from reference TRBV5-4 and TRBJ2-3, is ETGVTQSPTHLIKTRGQQVTLRCSSQSGHNTVSWYQQALGQGPQFIFQYYREEENGRGNFPPRFSGLQFPNYSSELNVNALELDDSALYLCASSLAGGADTQYFGPGTRLTVL.

The chain combines TRBV28 with TRBJ1-3; the D is unclear. The V end lost 2 bases, the J end lost 4 bases, and 18 bases lay between the germline ends. Germline V CDR1 and CDR2: MDHEN, SYDVKM. The CDR3 length is 17 residues. CDR3 sequence reads: CASSLQDLTQRGNTIYF. The CDR3 nucleotides are TGTGCCAGCAGTTTACAAGACCTGACCCAGAGGGGAAACACCATATATTTT.

Of note for this clone: Other DNA sequences of this sample code for an identical CDR3. The V call is TRBV7-9, the J call TRBJ1-2, with TRBD1 as a possible D gene (5 bases). Germline-derived CDR1 and CDR2 are SEHNR and FQNEAQ (reference sequence). The CDR3 sequence is 12 residues long. V was trimmed by 5 bases and J by 4 bases, leaving 8 bases between them. This CDR3 is CASSPGGYGYTF. The CDR3, as DNA: TGTGCCAGCAGCCCTGGGGGCTATGGCTACACCTTC.

The V call is TRBV5-4, the J call TRBJ1-3; D is perhaps TRBD1 (5 bases). Germline CDR1 is SGHNT and CDR2 is YYREEE (reference sequence). There are 15 residues in the CDR3. V was trimmed by 0 bases and J by 0 bases, leaving 7 bases between them. CDR3 in DNA: TGTGCCAGCAGCTTGGGGACACGCTCTGGAAACACCATATATTTT. Protein product: CASSLGTRSGNTIYF.

The rearrangement links TRBV9 to TRBJ2-1; D is ambiguous. V was shortened by 0 bases and J by 2 bases, with 12 bases between the two germline ends. This CDR3 has 16 amino acids. Germline assignment: CDR1 SGDLS and CDR2 YYNGEE. CDR3 in amino acids: CASSVAVSVTYNEQFF. CDR3 in DNA: TGTGCCAGCAGCGTAGCCGTCAGCGTTACCTACAATGAGCAGTTCTTC.

V and J are TRBV10-3 and TRBJ1-5, with D perhaps TRBD1 (5 bases). CDR1 and CDR2 (germline): ENHRY, SYGVKD. Trimming removed 4 bases at V and 7 bases at J, with 20 bases between. The CDR3 is 16 residues long. The CDR3 here is CAISATWQGPGQPQHF. CDR3 DNA: TGTGCCATCAGTGCCACCTGGCAGGGCCCAGGCCAGCCCCAGCATTTT.

V and J are TRBV7-9 and TRBJ1-2; D perhaps matches TRBD1 (6 bases). V was pared by 5 bases and J by 5 bases, with 9 bases between. Germline lookup yields CDR1 SEHNR and CDR2 FQNEAQ (reference sequence). The CDR3 extends over 12 amino acids. The CDR3 region has the DNA TGTGCCAGCAGCCCAGGGGAATATGGCTACACCTTC. It is translated as CASSPGEYGYTF.

V gene TRBV27 combines with J gene TRBJ2-1; 14 nucleotides match TRBD2. Per the germline V gene, CDR1 is MNHEY and CDR2 is SMNVEV (reference sequence). Trimming removed 6 bases from V and 9 bases from J; junction bases left unmatched: 7. CDR3 length: 15 residues. This CDR3 reads CASSSGLAGAGEQFF. The CDR3 region has the DNA TGTGCCAGCAGCTCGGGACTAGCGGGAGCAGGTGAGCAGTTCTTC.

About this clone: The same CDR3 also results from other DNA sequences found in this sample. The chain joins TRBV4-2 to TRBJ2-7; D unresolved. Germline V gene data show CDR1 as LGHNA and CDR2 as YNFKEQ. The V and J ends lost 1 base and 0 bases respectively, with 4 bases between them. This CDR3 is built from 13 residues. The CDR3 sequence: CASSQGGSYEQYF. The CDR3 nucleotides are TGTGCCAGCAGCCAAGGGGGCTCCTACGAGCAGTACTTC.

The chain couples TRBV2 to TRBJ2-1; D is unclear. V was shortened by 3 bases and J by 12 bases, with 6 bases between the two germline ends. The CDR3 spans 10 residues. CDR1 and CDR2 from the germline V gene are SNHLY and FYNNEI. The DNA for the CDR3 is TGTGCCAGCAGTGAGGTCGGGCAGTTCTTC. Amino acids: CASSEVGQFF.

The genes are TRBV5-8 and TRBJ2-2; TRBD1 might be the D (6 bases). V was trimmed by 4 bases and J by 1 base, leaving 11 bases between them. Germline CDR1 is SGHTS and CDR2 is YDEGEE. This CDR3 region has 15 residues. As DNA, the CDR3 is TGTGCCAGCAGCACCGCGGACAGGAACACCGGGGAGCTGTTTTTT. It specifies CASSTADRNTGELFF.

In DNA form, the CDR3 reads TGCGCCAGCAGCCAAGTCGGGGCTAGAACAGATACGCAGTATTTT. Protein: CASSQVGARTDTQYF. This chain joins TRBV4-1 and TRBJ2-3; either TRBD1 or TRBD2 may fit D (5 bases each). Per germline, CDR1 MGHRA and CDR2 YSYEKL. Trimming took off 1 base at V and 3 bases at J, with 11 bases between the two ends. The CDR3 consists of 15 residues.

This chain uses TRBV15 with TRBJ1-4, with D unresolved. Per the germline V gene, CDR1 is LNHNV and CDR2 is YYDKDF (reference sequence). CDR3 length equals 14 residues. Trimming took off 5 bases at V and 2 bases at J, with 9 bases between the two ends. The CDR3: CATSRGSTNEKLFF. The CDR3, as DNA: TGTGCCACCAGCCGGGGTTCGACTAATGAAAAACTGTTTTTT.

The chain is built from TRBV7-9 and TRBJ2-7, with TRBD2 identical over 8 bases. This CDR3 contains 16 residues. Germline V gives CDR1 SEHNR, CDR2 FQNEAQ (reference sequence). The V and J ends lost 5 bases and 6 bases, in that order; junction bases with no gene match: 15. The CDR3 sequence: CASSPIAGTPRAEQYF. For the CDR3, the DNA is TGTGCCAGCAGCCCCATAGCGGGAACACCGAGAGCCGAGCAGTACTTC. Based on the CDR3 plus reference TRBV7-9 and TRBJ2-7, the full variable domain is DTGVSQNPRHKITKRGQNVTFRCDPISEHNRLYWYRQTLGQGPEFLTYFQNEAQLEKSRLLSDRFSAERPKGSFSTLEIQRTEQGDSAMYLCASSPIAGTPRAEQYFGPGTRLTVT.

For this clone: A read error is possible here, since a much larger clone lies one base away. Other DNA sequences in the same sample also yield this CDR3. The rearrangement joins TRBV18 to TRBJ2-5; unclear D gene. There are 11 residues in the CDR3. Trimming stripped 3 bases from V and 2 bases from J, with 1 base between. Germline V lookup: CDR1 KGHSH, CDR2 LQKENI. The chain's CDR3 is CASSPQETQYF. In DNA, the CDR3 is TGTGCCAGCTCACCTCAAGAGACCCAGTACTTC.